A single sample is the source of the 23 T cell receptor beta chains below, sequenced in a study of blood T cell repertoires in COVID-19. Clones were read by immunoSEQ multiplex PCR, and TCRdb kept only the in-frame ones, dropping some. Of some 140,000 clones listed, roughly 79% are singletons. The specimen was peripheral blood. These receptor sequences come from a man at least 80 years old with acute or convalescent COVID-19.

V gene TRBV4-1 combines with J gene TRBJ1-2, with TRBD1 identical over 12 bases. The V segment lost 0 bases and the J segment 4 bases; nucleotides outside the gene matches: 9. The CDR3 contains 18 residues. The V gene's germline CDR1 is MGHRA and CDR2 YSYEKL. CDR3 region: CASSQDWGSGQGAYGYTF. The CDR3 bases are TGCGCCAGCAGCCAAGATTGGGGGTCGGGACAGGGGGCCTATGGCTACACCTTC.

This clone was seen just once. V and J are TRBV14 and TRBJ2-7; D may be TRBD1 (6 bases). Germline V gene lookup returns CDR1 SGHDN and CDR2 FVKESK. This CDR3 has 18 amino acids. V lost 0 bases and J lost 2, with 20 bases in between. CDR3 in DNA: TGTGCCAGCAGCCAAGATTTCGTTAAACAGGGAATTCCCTACGAGCAGTACTTC. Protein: CASSQDFVKQGIPYEQYF.

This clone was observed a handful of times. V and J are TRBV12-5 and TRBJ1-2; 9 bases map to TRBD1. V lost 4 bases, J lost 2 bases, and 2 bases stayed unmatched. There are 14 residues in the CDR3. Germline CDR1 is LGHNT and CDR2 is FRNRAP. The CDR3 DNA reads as TGTGCTAGTGGTTGGGGACAGGGAAACTATGGCTACACCTTC. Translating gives CASGWGQGNYGYTF.

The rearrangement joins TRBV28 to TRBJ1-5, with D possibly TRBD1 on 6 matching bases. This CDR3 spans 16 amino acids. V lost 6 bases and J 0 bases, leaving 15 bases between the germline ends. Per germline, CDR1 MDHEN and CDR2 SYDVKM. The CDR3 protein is CASSSDRSVSNQPQHF. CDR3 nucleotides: TGTGCCAGCAGCTCCGACAGGTCGGTTAGCAATCAGCCCCAGCATTTT.

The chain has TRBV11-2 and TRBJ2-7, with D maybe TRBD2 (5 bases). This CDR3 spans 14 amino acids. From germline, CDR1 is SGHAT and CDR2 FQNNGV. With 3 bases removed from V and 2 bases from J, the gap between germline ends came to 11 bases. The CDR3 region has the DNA TGTGCCAGCAGCTTGGGCGGGCGTACCTACGAGCAGTACTTC. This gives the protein CASSLGGRTYEQYF.

The CDR3 sequence: CASSFRESYTEAFF. The CDR3 DNA reads as TGTGCCAGCAGTTTCCGGGAAAGTTACACTGAAGCTTTCTTT. The J gene is TRBJ1-1, the V gene TRBV27, with no clear D. CDR1 and CDR2 from the germline V gene are MNHEY and SMNVEV (reference sequence). The length of the CDR3 is 14 residues. V lost 3 bases and J lost 3, with 11 bases in between.

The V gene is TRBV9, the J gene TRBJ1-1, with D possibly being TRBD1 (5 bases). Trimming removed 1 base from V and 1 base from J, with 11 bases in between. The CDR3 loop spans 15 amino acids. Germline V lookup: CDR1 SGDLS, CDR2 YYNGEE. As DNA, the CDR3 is TGTGCCAGCAGCGTATCGGGACTCAAGAACACTGAAGCTTTCTTT. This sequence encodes CASSVSGLKNTEAFF.

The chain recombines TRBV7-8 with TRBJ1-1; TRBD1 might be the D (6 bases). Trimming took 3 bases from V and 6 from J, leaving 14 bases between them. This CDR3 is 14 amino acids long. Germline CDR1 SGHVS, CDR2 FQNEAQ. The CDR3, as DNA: TGTGCCAGCAGCTTCATCAGGGGAACCGCTGAAGCTTTCTTT. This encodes CASSFIRGTAEAFF.

CDR3 in DNA: TGTGCCAGCAGCGTCACCGGGACAGCAGTGAACACTGAAGCTTTCTTT. Translating gives CASSVTGTAVNTEAFF. The chain employs TRBV5-5 and TRBJ1-1, with TRBD1 matching over 7 bases. V lost 4 bases, J lost 0 bases, and 9 bases stayed unmatched. The CDR3 is made up of 16 amino acids. CDR1 and CDR2 from the germline V gene are SGHKS and YYEKEE (reference sequence).

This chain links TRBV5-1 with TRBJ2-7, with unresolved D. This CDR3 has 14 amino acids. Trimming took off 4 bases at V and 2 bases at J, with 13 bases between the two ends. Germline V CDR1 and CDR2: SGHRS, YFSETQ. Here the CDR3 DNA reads TGCGCCAGCAGCCAGACCCCGGGTACCTACGAGCAGTACTTC. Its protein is CASSQTPGTYEQYF.

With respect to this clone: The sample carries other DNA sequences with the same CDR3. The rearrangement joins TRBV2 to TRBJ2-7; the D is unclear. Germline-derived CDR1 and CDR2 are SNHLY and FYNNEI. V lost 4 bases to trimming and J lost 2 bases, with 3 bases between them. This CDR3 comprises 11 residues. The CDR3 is CASSVTYEQYF. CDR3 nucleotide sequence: TGTGCCAGCAGTGTCACCTACGAGCAGTACTTC.

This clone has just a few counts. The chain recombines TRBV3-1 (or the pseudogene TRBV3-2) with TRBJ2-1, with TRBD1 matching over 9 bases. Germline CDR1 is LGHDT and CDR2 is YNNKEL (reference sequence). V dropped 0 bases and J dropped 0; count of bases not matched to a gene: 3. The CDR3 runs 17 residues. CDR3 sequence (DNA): TGTGCCAGCAGCCAAGATTGGACAGGGGCCTCCTACAATGAGCAGTTCTTC. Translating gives CASSQDWTGASYNEQFF.

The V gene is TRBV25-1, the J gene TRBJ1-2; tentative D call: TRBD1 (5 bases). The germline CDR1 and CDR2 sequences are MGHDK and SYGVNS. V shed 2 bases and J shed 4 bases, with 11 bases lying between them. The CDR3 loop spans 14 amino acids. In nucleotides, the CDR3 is TGTGCCAGCAGTGAAGGCGGGGGAGCCTATGGCTACACCTTC. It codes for CASSEGGGAYGYTF.

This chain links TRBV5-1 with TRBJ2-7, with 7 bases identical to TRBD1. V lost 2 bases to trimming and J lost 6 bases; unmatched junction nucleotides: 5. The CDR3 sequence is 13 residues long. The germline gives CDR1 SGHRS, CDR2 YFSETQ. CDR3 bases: TGCGCCAGCAGCTTAACAGGGGCTGGCGAGCAGTACTTC. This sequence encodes CASSLTGAGEQYF.

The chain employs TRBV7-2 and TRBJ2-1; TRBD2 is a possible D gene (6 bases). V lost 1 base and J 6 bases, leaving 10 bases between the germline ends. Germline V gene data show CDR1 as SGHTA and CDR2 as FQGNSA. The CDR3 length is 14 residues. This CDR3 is CASSLGRDSNEQFF. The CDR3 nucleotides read TGTGCCAGCAGCTTAGGCCGGGACTCCAATGAGCAGTTCTTC.

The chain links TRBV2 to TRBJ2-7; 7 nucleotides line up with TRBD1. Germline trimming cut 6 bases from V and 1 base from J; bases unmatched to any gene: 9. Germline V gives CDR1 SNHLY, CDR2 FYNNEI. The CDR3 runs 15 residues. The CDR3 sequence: CASRETPGQSYEQYF. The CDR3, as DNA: TGTGCCAGCAGGGAGACACCGGGACAGTCCTACGAGCAGTACTTC.

The CDR3 loop is CASRKAGGSDTQYF. As DNA, the CDR3 is TGTGCCAGCAGAAAAGCGGGGGGCTCAGATACGCAGTATTTT. The chain uses TRBV6-5 and TRBJ2-3; TRBD2 matches 9 bases. V was pared by 6 bases and J by 4 bases, with 5 bases of the junction left unmatched. From germline, CDR1 is MNHEY and CDR2 SVGAGI. CDR3 length: 14 residues.

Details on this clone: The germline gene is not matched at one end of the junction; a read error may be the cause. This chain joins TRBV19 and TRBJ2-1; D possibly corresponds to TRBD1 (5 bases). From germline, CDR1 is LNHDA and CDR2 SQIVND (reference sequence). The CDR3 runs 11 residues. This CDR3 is CASSGYSEQFF. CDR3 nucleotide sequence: TGTGCCAGTTCAGGGTACAGTGAGCAGTTCTTC.

CDR3 residues: CASSSTGQVNTEAFF. The CDR3 nucleotides read TGTGCCAGCAGTTCCACGGGACAGGTGAACACTGAAGCTTTCTTT. The chain is built from TRBV28 and TRBJ1-1; TRBD1 agrees at 8 bases. This CDR3 contains 15 residues. V shed 4 bases, J shed 0 bases, and the junction held 4 bases outside the gene matches. Per germline, CDR1 MDHEN and CDR2 SYDVKM.

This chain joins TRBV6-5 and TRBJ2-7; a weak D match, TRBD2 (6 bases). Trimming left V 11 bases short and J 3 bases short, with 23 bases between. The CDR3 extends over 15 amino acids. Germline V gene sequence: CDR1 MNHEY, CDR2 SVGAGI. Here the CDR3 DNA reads TGTGCCGTTAGTCGGGAGTCACAGGTGATCTACGAGCAGTACTTC. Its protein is CAVSRESQVIYEQYF.

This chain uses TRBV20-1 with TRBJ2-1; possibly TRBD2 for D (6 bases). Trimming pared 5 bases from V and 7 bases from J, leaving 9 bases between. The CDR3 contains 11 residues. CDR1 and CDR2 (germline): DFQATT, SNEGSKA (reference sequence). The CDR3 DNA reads TGCAGTGCTGGACTACTAAATGAGCAGTTCTTC. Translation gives CSAGLLNEQFF.

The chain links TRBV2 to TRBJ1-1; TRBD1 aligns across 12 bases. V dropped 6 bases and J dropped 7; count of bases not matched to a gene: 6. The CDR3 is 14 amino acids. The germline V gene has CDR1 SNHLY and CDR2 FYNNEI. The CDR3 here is CASSPGQGAGEAFF. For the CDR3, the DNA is TGTGCCAGCAGCCCGGGACAGGGGGCTGGTGAAGCTTTCTTT.

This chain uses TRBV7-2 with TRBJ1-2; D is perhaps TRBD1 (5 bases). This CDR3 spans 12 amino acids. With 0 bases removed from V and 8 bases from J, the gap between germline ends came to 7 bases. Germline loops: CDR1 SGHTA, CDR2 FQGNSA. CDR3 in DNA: TGTGCCAGCAGCTTAGCAGGGGAAGGCTACACCTTC. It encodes CASSLAGEGYTF. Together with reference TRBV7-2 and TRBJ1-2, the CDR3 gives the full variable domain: GAGVSQSPSNKVTEKGKDVELRCDPISGHTALYWYRQSLGQGLEFLIYFQGNSAPDKSGLPSDRFSAERTGGSVSTLTIQRTQQEDSAVYLCASSLAGEGYTFGSGTRLTVV.